This T cell receptor (beta chain) stems from a study of T cells in localized non-small cell lung cancer. Germline V gives CDR1 MDHEN, CDR2 SYDVKM. The CDR3 has 17 amino acids. V dropped 6 bases and J dropped 7; count of bases not matched to a gene: 18. Taken at least 2 cm from the tumor margin, the adjacent lung showed no atypia. Sequencing was performed with immunoSEQ multiplex PCR; in TCRdb, only in-frame clones are kept and a portion is missing. The sample lists about 2,000 clones, roughly 35% occurring once. Comments on this clone: What it binds is not known.

Notes on the study in general: Longer survival (overall) was linked to higher T cell density in blood. Clonality peaked in uninvolved adjacent lung rather than tumor. Median detection of top 100 tumor clones in adjacent lung was under 75 clones.

Source: normal lung tissue next to the tumor, taken before any cancer treatment. The J gene is TRBJ1-2, the V gene TRBV28; 9 bases align to TRBD1. The receptor was derived from a male donor at least 60 years old with stage III squamous cell lung carcinoma. CDR3 sequence (DNA): TGTGCCAGCAGATCCTTGGGGTCGGGACAGGGTATGGGTGGCTACACCTTC. This gives the protein CASRSLGSGQGMGGYTF.